What follows are 17 T cell receptor beta chains derived from one specimen sequenced in a study of T cells in Graves' hyperthyroidism and ophthalmopathy. Researchers amplified the TCR beta CDR3 regions from RNA transcripts. HTBI primers were used for first-round RT-PCR of the TCR CDR3. TCRdb re-derived calls from the multiplex PCR reads in MiXCR, one entry per CDR3 protein. There are hundreds of thousands of distinct CDR3 sequences in the sample; roughly 14% occur only once, and approximately 4.2% lies in the top ten. The sample consisted of blood. The receptors come from a woman in her thirties or forties with Graves' ophthalmopathy.

The V and J genes are TRBV4-2 and TRBJ1-2, with 12 nucleotides matching TRBD1. The CDR3 runs 17 residues. V trimming: 3 bases; J trimming: 1 base; junction bases outside the gene matches: 6. Germline-derived CDR1 and CDR2 are LGHNA and YNFKEQ. The DNA of the CDR3 is TGTGCCAGCAGCCAGGGACAGGGGGCGAATTTTAACTATGGCTACACCTTC. This translates into CASSQGQGANFNYGYTF.

The genes are TRBV7-8 and TRBJ2-2; possibly TRBD2 for D (5 bases). The germline V gene has CDR1 SGHVS and CDR2 FQNEAQ. The V end was cut by 2 bases, the J end by 0 bases, with 13 bases between. This CDR3 comprises 17 residues. CDR3 sequence (DNA): TGTGCCAGCAGCTTATGGGGAAGAGGGTCGAACACCGGGGAGCTGTTTTTT. Residues: CASSLWGRGSNTGELFF.

The J gene is TRBJ2-7, the V gene TRBV6-1; no clear D. The CDR3 is 16 residues long. Trimming took off 6 bases at V and 6 bases at J, with 24 bases between the two ends. CDR1 is MNHNS and CDR2 is SASEGT in the germline V gene. The CDR3 here is CASSPGVRPSLGEQYF. The CDR3 nucleotides read TGTGCCAGCAGCCCTGGGGTCCGACCGTCCCTCGGCGAGCAGTACTTC.

The chain couples TRBV30 to TRBJ2-7; 14 nucleotides line up with TRBD2. CDR1 GTSNPN and CDR2 SVGIG come from the germline V gene (reference sequence). V shed 1 base, J shed 5 bases, and the junction held 1 base outside the gene matches. This CDR3 spans 14 amino acids. The CDR3 sequence is CAWSGLAGGNEQYF. The CDR3 DNA follows: TGTGCCTGGAGTGGACTAGCGGGAGGGAACGAGCAGTACTTC.

At least ten counts were recorded for this clonotype. This rearrangement joins TRBV28 to TRBJ2-4; D may be TRBD1 (5 bases). Germline V lookup: CDR1 MDHEN, CDR2 SYDVKM. The CDR3 runs to 17 residues. Trimming stripped 1 base from V and 1 base from J, with 14 bases between. The CDR3 nucleotides are TGTGCCAGCAGTTTATTGGCAGGGAAGGTGGCCAAAAACATTCAGTACTTC. It translates to CASSLLAGKVAKNIQYF.

There are a few counts of this clonotype. The chain employs TRBV19 and TRBJ2-7; 7 bases match TRBD2. The CDR3 has 14 residues. In germline, CDR1 is LNHDA, CDR2 SQIVND (reference sequence). J was trimmed by 6 bases and V by 3 bases; bases with no gene match: 8. The CDR3 sequence: CASSITSEGFEQYF. CDR3 nucleotide sequence: TGTGCCAGTAGTATTACTAGCGAGGGATTCGAGCAGTACTTC.

Ten or more counts support this clonotype. J is TRBJ2-3 and V is TRBV7-2, with unresolved D. This CDR3 spans 12 amino acids. Germline lookup yields CDR1 SGHTA and CDR2 FQGNSA. V lost 3 bases and J 5 bases, leaving 6 bases between the germline ends. The CDR3 is CASSFYGDTQYF. The CDR3 region has the DNA TGTGCCAGCAGCTTTTATGGAGATACGCAGTATTTT.

This clonotype has a count of ten or more. J is TRBJ2-7 and V is TRBV6-1; TRBD1 matches at 9 bases. The V gene's germline CDR1 is MNHNS and CDR2 SASEGT. The V segment lost 6 bases and the J segment 2 bases; nucleotides outside the gene matches: 5. The CDR3 covers 14 residues. CDR3: CASRWDREAYEQYF. CDR3 sequence (DNA): TGTGCCAGCAGATGGGACAGGGAGGCCTACGAGCAGTACTTC.

This clonotype was seen ten or more times. This chain uses TRBV28 with TRBJ1-2; the D is unclear. V shed 5 bases and J shed 5 bases, with 21 bases lying between them. CDR3 length equals 16 residues. Germline lookup yields CDR1 MDHEN and CDR2 SYDVKM. In DNA form, the CDR3 reads TGTGCCAGCAGTCGGCCCCAACAGACGTTGGGGTATGGCTACACCTTC. Protein sequence: CASSRPQQTLGYGYTF.

The table lists this clonotype with many counts. This rearrangement joins TRBV5-6 to TRBJ1-2; TRBD1 matches at 8 bases. V was pared by 0 bases and J by 6 bases, with 4 bases of the junction left unmatched. This CDR3 contains 14 residues. Germline V gene data show CDR1 as SGHDT and CDR2 as YYEEEE. Here the CDR3 DNA reads TGTGCCAGCAGCTTGGGGACAGGGACGCATGGCTACACCTTC. Its protein is CASSLGTGTHGYTF. The full variable domain, with the rest looked up from reference TRBV5-6 and TRBJ1-2, is DAGVTQSPTHLIKTRGQQVTLRCSPKSGHDTVSWYQQALGQGPQFIFQYYEEEERQRGNFPDRFSGHQFPNYSSELNVNALLLGDSALYLCASSLGTGTHGYTFGSGTRLTVV.

The V gene is TRBV18, the J gene TRBJ1-1; D is undetermined. The CDR3 covers 14 residues. The germline V gene encodes CDR1 KGHSH and CDR2 LQKENI. The V and J ends lost 1 base and 1 base respectively, with 7 bases between them. CDR3 bases: TGTGCCAGCTCACCACGACGACAGAACACTGAAGCTTTCTTT. Amino acid sequence: CASSPRRQNTEAFF.

The chain joins TRBV6-1 to TRBJ2-6; no reliable D call. The CDR3 has 18 amino acids. The ends were cut back, 5 bases at V and 5 bases at J, with 22 bases in the middle. Germline V gene lookup returns CDR1 MNHNS and CDR2 SASEGT. CDR3 residues: CASSKGSVILLWANVLTF. The CDR3 DNA follows: TGTGCCAGCAGTAAAGGTTCGGTCATCTTGCTCTGGGCCAACGTCCTGACTTTC.

Ten or more counts support this clonotype. The chain recombines TRBV12-3 or TRBV12-4 with TRBJ2-5, with a possible D match to TRBD2 (6 bases). Trimming shortened V by 8 bases and J by 2 bases, and 12 bases separated the two germline ends. This CDR3 comprises 13 residues. CDR3 residues: CASCRDFQETQYF. The CDR3 DNA follows: TGTGCCAGCTGCCGGGACTTTCAAGAGACCCAGTACTTC.

This clonotype came up many times. The chain has TRBV29-1 and TRBJ2-5; 9 bases are a match to TRBD1. The V and J ends lost 1 base and 4 bases, in that order; junction bases with no gene match: 7. The CDR3 has 15 residues. Germline V gene lookup returns CDR1 SQVTM and CDR2 ANQGSEA. The CDR3 protein is CSVEGGQGVGETQYF. CDR3 in DNA: TGCAGCGTTGAAGGGGGACAGGGTGTTGGAGAGACCCAGTACTTC.

The sample holds many counts of this clonotype. The genes are TRBV6-4 and TRBJ2-7; 12 nucleotides agree with TRBD2. This CDR3 region has 17 residues. The V segment lost 6 bases and the J segment 2 bases; nucleotides outside the gene matches: 11. Per the germline V gene, CDR1 is MRHNA and CDR2 is SNTAGT. Here the CDR3 reads CASRLAGGPTRTYEQYF. CDR3 DNA: TGTGCCAGCAGACTAGCGGGAGGCCCGACGAGAACCTACGAGCAGTACTTC.

This clonotype has at least ten counts. The CDR3 nucleotides are TGCAGCGTTGAGGAACAGTACAATCAGCCCCAGCATTTT. Its translation is CSVEEQYNQPQHF. V gene TRBV29-1 combines with J gene TRBJ1-5; D is undetermined. Germline values: CDR1 SQVTM, CDR2 ANQGSEA. V lost 3 bases and J lost 3, with 9 bases in between. The CDR3 extends over 13 amino acids.

This clonotype was found many times. The V gene is TRBV6-2 or TRBV6-3, the J gene TRBJ2-7; D is possibly TRBD1 or TRBD2 (5 bases each). CDR3 length: 18 residues. Per germline, CDR1 MNHEY and CDR2 SVGEGT. V was trimmed by 0 bases and J by 7 bases, leaving 25 bases between them. CDR3 coding DNA: TGTGCCAGCAGTTACTCGAGCGCCGGGGACGGCCTAAGTTGGGAGCAGTACTTC. This codes for CASSYSSAGDGLSWEQYF.